These 30 T cell receptor beta chains came from one sample sequenced in a study of CD8 T cells in ankylosing spondylitis. Regarding the study as a whole: About 8 highly homologous variants made up a TCR beta motif, and this motif appeared characteristic of ankylosing spondylitis blood.

TCRdb re-called the 5' RACE reads through MiXCR, storing one row per CDR3 protein. The repertoire consists of around 430,000 distinct CDR3 sequences, with 17% occurring once and the leading ten covering approximately 1%. The antigens these receptors bind are not known. Sequencing used blood, either unsorted or a sorted T cell fraction (not recorded which). Receptor source: a male donor with ankylosing spondylitis.

This clonotype was observed at least ten times. The genes are TRBV12-3 or TRBV12-4 and TRBJ2-6; D remains ambiguous. This CDR3 is 17 amino acids long. V was pared by 5 bases and J by 0 bases, with 14 bases between. The CDR3 region has the DNA TGTGCCAGCAGTCCTTACGGCGGCAGCTCTGGGGCCAACGTCCTGACTTTC. This codes for CASSPYGGSSGANVLTF.

The chain links TRBV25-1 to TRBJ2-2, with D hard to call. V lost 6 bases to trimming and J lost 8 bases, with 7 bases between them. Germline values: CDR1 MGHDK, CDR2 SYGVNS. CDR3 length: 11 residues. The CDR3 here is CASRRRGELFF. In DNA form, the CDR3 reads TGTGCCAGCAGGAGGAGAGGGGAGCTGTTTTTT. The full variable domain, completed using reference TRBV25-1 and TRBJ2-2, is EADIYQTPRYLVIGTGKKITLECSQTMGHDKMYWYQQDPGMELHLIHYSYGVNSTEKGDLSSESTVSRIRTEHFPLTLESARPSHTSQYLCASRRRGELFFGEGSRLTVL.

The rearrangement uses TRBV30 and TRBJ2-7, with D perhaps matching TRBD2 (5 bases). This CDR3 has 14 residues. Germline CDR1 is GTSNPN and CDR2 is SVGIG (reference sequence). The V end lost 0 bases, the J end lost 0 bases, and 9 bases lay between the germline ends. CDR3 DNA: TGTGCCTGGAGTGTACCGGGGAGCTCCTACGAGCAGTACTTC. Translation gives CAWSVPGSSYEQYF.

This clonotype was detected a few times. The chain employs TRBV6-5 and TRBJ1-1; TRBD1 matches at 11 bases. The CDR3 is made up of 14 amino acids. Germline V CDR1 and CDR2: MNHEY, SVGAGI. Trimming took 4 bases from V and 8 from J; bases not matched to a gene: 6. This chain's CDR3 is CASSSDRGRTEAFF. The CDR3 DNA is TGTGCCAGCAGTTCGGACAGGGGGCGAACGGAAGCTTTCTTT.

The rearrangement joins TRBV7-9 to TRBJ1-6; 8 bases are a match to TRBD1. The ends lost 7 bases at V and 6 bases at J; junction bases unmatched: 8. From germline, CDR1 is SEHNR and CDR2 FQNEAQ (reference sequence). The CDR3 totals 15 residues. The CDR3 nucleotides read TGTGCCAGCACCCAGGACAGGGTGGGTAATTCACCCCTCCACTTT. Its translation is CASTQDRVGNSPLHF.

The V and J genes are TRBV20-1 and TRBJ1-1; 9 bases are shared with TRBD1. The CDR3 is 13 residues long. Germline V gene sequence: CDR1 DFQATT, CDR2 SNEGSKA (reference sequence). The ends lost 8 bases at V and 5 bases at J; junction bases unmatched: 9. The CDR3 DNA follows: TGCAGTCCCACGGGACAGGGTAGGACTGAAGCTTTCTTT. Encoded protein: CSPTGQGRTEAFF.

The rearrangement joins TRBV20-1 to TRBJ2-1, with 9 bases matching TRBD2. The CDR3 has 14 amino acids. Looked up from germline, CDR1 is DFQATT and CDR2 is SNEGSKA (reference sequence). J gave up 3 bases and V 3 bases, and 3 bases lay outside the gene matches. Here the CDR3 DNA reads TGCAGTGCTAGGGTTAGCGGGAGCTACAATGAGCAGTTCTTC. Its translation is CSARVSGSYNEQFF.

The chain recombines TRBV9 with TRBJ2-4; 10 bases match TRBD2. Germline values: CDR1 SGDLS, CDR2 YYNGEE. The CDR3 runs 15 residues. V lost 4 bases, J lost 10 bases, and 11 bases stayed unmatched. CDR3 sequence (DNA): TGTGCCAGCAGCCCTCGACTAGCGGGCGGTGGGATTCAGTACTTC. Translated: CASSPRLAGGGIQYF.

The chain couples TRBV5-1 to TRBJ1-4; a possible D gene is TRBD1 (6 bases). CDR1 and CDR2 (germline): SGHRS, YFSETQ. Trimming shortened V by 6 bases and J by 7 bases, and 13 bases separated the two germline ends. The CDR3 is made up of 13 amino acids. This CDR3 reads CASTRGMGEKLFF. Here the CDR3 DNA reads TGCGCCAGCACCAGGGGTATGGGTGAAAAACTGTTTTTT.

The gene calls are TRBV5-1 and TRBJ2-5, with D possibly matching TRBD1 (6 bases). This CDR3 contains 15 residues. Per the germline V gene, CDR1 is SGHRS and CDR2 is YFSETQ. Between the trimmed V and J ends, which lost 3 bases and 2 bases, there was a span of 14 bases. CDR3: CASSSAGTSQETQYF. The CDR3 DNA follows: TGCGCCAGCAGCTCCGCCGGGACATCACAAGAGACCCAGTACTTC. The whole variable domain, remainder taken from reference TRBV5-1 and TRBJ2-5, is KAGVTQTPRYLIKTRGQQVTLSCSPISGHRSVSWYQQTPGQGLQFLFEYFSETQRNKGNFPGRFSGRQFSNSRSEMNVSTLELGDSALYLCASSSAGTSQETQYFGPGTRLLVL.

The J gene is TRBJ2-6, the V gene TRBV29-1; maybe TRBD1 (5 bases). V lost 4 bases and J lost 0, with 13 bases in between. Germline CDR1 is SQVTM and CDR2 is ANQGSEA. The CDR3 runs to 16 residues. CDR3 amino acids: CSVAGDSYSGANVLTF. For the CDR3, the DNA is TGCAGCGTTGCCGGTGACAGCTACTCTGGGGCCAACGTCCTGACTTTC.

V and J are TRBV4-1 and TRBJ2-2, with 7 nucleotides matching TRBD2. V gave up 0 bases and J gave up 8 bases; unmatched junction bases: 6. From germline, CDR1 is MGHRA and CDR2 YSYEKL. CDR3 length: 15 residues. In nucleotides, the CDR3 is TGCGCCAGCAGCCAAGAGTTGGGAGGGTGGGGGGAGCTGTTTTTT. As protein: CASSQELGGWGELFF.

This clonotype occurred once. The rearrangement uses TRBV18 and TRBJ2-3, with D maybe TRBD1 (5 bases). The length of the CDR3 is 14 residues. With 3 bases removed from V and 4 bases from J, the gap between germline ends came to 11 bases. The germline CDR1 and CDR2 sequences are KGHSH and LQKENI. CDR3 in amino acids: CASSPLGQADTQYF. In DNA, the CDR3 is TGTGCCAGCTCACCCTTGGGGCAGGCAGATACGCAGTATTTT.

V is TRBV20-1 and J is TRBJ2-7; 9 positions match TRBD2. The junction had 6 bases not matched to a gene; V was cut back by 0 bases and J by 6 bases. There are 14 residues in the CDR3. Per the germline V gene, CDR1 is DFQATT and CDR2 is SNEGSKA (reference sequence). CDR3: CSARDGGRAGEQYF. The CDR3 coding sequence is TGCAGTGCTAGAGACGGCGGGAGGGCCGGCGAGCAGTACTTC.

This clonotype was picked up a small number of times. The chain carries TRBV12-3 or TRBV12-4 and TRBJ2-6, with a weak D call TRBD2 (5 bases). Trimming left V 3 bases short and J 0 bases short, with 9 bases between. This CDR3 contains 16 residues. This CDR3 reads CASSFGGASGANVLTF. The CDR3 region has the DNA TGTGCCAGCAGTTTTGGAGGTGCCTCTGGGGCCAACGTCCTGACTTTC.

This clonotype was observed a few times. The gene calls are TRBV27 and TRBJ1-6; D ambiguous. V lost 2 bases, J lost 9 bases, and 11 bases lay in between. CDR1 is MNHEY and CDR2 is SMNVEV in the germline V gene (reference sequence). The CDR3 covers 14 residues. CDR3 sequence: CASSLSWAGSPLHF. For the CDR3, the DNA is TGTGCCAGCAGTTTAAGTTGGGCCGGTTCACCCCTCCACTTT.

This clonotype came up many times. The chain carries TRBV5-1 and TRBJ2-1; 12 bases fit TRBD2. Losses at the gene ends were 2 bases for V and 6 bases for J; bases not matched to a gene: 6. This CDR3 region has 16 residues. Germline V CDR1 and CDR2: SGHRS, YFSETQ. The CDR3 is CASSFYPSGGANEQFF. CDR3 coding DNA: TGCGCCAGCAGCTTCTACCCTAGCGGGGGGGCCAATGAGCAGTTCTTC. Full variable domain (missing parts from reference TRBV5-1 and TRBJ2-1): KAGVTQTPRYLIKTRGQQVTLSCSPISGHRSVSWYQQTPGQGLQFLFEYFSETQRNKGNFPGRFSGRQFSNSRSEMNVSTLELGDSALYLCASSFYPSGGANEQFFGPGTRLTVL.

The V call is TRBV14, the J call TRBJ2-1; TRBD2 is a possible D gene (7 bases). CDR1 and CDR2 (germline): SGHDN, FVKESK. V gave up 4 bases and J gave up 2 bases, with 12 bases separating them. The CDR3 spans 15 residues. The CDR3 DNA reads TGTGCCAGCAGCCGAGAGCGGGACACCTACAATGAGCAGTTCTTC. This codes for CASSRERDTYNEQFF. Based on the CDR3 plus reference TRBV14 and TRBJ2-1, the full variable domain is EAGVTQFPSHSVIEKGQTVTLRCDPISGHDNLYWYRRVMGKEIKFLLHFVKESKQDESGMPNNRFLAERTGGTYSTLKVQPAELEDSGVYFCASSRERDTYNEQFFGPGTRLTVL.

The sample holds a few counts of this clonotype. The chain couples TRBV10-3 to TRBJ2-3; 10 positions match TRBD2. Germline V gives CDR1 ENHRY, CDR2 SYGVKD. The CDR3 is 14 residues long. The J segment lost 1 base and the V segment lost 8 bases, leaving 3 bases of the junction unmatched. The CDR3 DNA reads TGTGCCATCGGACTAGCGGATCGCACAGATACGCAGTATTTT. As protein: CAIGLADRTDTQYF.

CDR3 loop: CSARGGSYEQYF. The CDR3 DNA follows: TGCAGCGCCCGCGGGGGCTCCTACGAGCAGTACTTC. The chain carries TRBV29-1 and TRBJ2-7; TRBD2 matches at 7 bases. V gave up 7 bases and J gave up 0 bases; unmatched junction bases: 3. CDR3 length: 12 residues. CDR1 is SQVTM, CDR2 ANQGSEA, per germline.

The DNA of the CDR3 is TGTGCCAGCAGCTCCCGCCCTGGACAGGGATACAATCAGCCCCAGCATTTT. This gives the protein CASSSRPGQGYNQPQHF. The chain recombines TRBV5-5 with TRBJ1-5; 8 positions agree with TRBD1. J gave up 3 bases and V 3 bases, and 11 bases lay outside the gene matches. The CDR3 has 17 residues. CDR1 is SGHKS and CDR2 is YYEKEE in the germline V gene (reference sequence). Based on the CDR3 plus reference TRBV5-5 and TRBJ1-5, the full variable domain is DAGVTQSPTHLIKTRGQQVTLRCSPISGHKSVSWYQQVLGQGPQFIFQYYEKEERGRGNFPDRFSARQFPNYSSELNVNALLLGDSALYLCASSSRPGQGYNQPQHFGDGTRLSIL.

The rearrangement joins TRBV7-2 to TRBJ2-4; a weak D match, TRBD1 (5 bases). This CDR3 region has 14 residues. Per germline, CDR1 SGHTA and CDR2 FQGNSA. The V gene lost 7 bases and the J gene lost 1 base, with 11 bases spanning the gap. The CDR3 DNA sequence: TGTGCCAGCACTGCGCAGGGTGCCAAAAACATTCAGTACTTC. Residues: CASTAQGAKNIQYF.

J is TRBJ2-2 and V is TRBV4-2, with TRBD2 matching 12 bases. This CDR3 comprises 18 residues. V trimming: 1 base; J trimming: 0 bases; junction bases outside the gene matches: 3. Germline CDR1 LGHNA, CDR2 YNFKEQ. The CDR3, as DNA: TGTGCCAGCAGCCAAGGAACTAGCGGGGGGACGAACACCGGGGAGCTGTTTTTT. It specifies CASSQGTSGGTNTGELFF.

There are many counts of this clonotype. The J gene is TRBJ2-5, the V gene TRBV10-3; 7 positions agree with TRBD2. CDR3 length: 13 amino acids. V was pared by 10 bases and J by 2 bases, with 7 bases of the junction left unmatched. Per the germline V gene, CDR1 is ENHRY and CDR2 is SYGVKD. DNA for the CDR3: TGTGCCAACCGGCGGGGGTTACAAGAGACCCAGTACTTC. Its translation is CANRRGLQETQYF.

V and J are TRBV28 and TRBJ1-6; weak D call: TRBD1 (5 bases). Germline V gene lookup returns CDR1 MDHEN and CDR2 SYDVKM. V lost 3 bases to trimming and J lost 17 bases, with 11 bases between them. CDR3 length: 11 amino acids. CDR3 sequence reads: CASSLGRQVHF. In nucleotides, the CDR3 is TGTGCCAGCAGTTTGGGACGCCAGGTCCACTTT.

This clonotype was counted only a few times. In DNA form, the CDR3 reads TGCGCCAGCAGCTTGGCGTGGGATACGCAGTATTTT. Its translation: CASSLAWDTQYF. The J gene is TRBJ2-3, the V gene TRBV5-1; no clear D. Germline assignment: CDR1 SGHRS and CDR2 YFSETQ. Trimming took off 0 bases at V and 6 bases at J, with 5 bases between the two ends. This CDR3 spans 12 amino acids.

This clonotype was seen many times. The CDR3 region has the DNA TGTGCCAGCAGCTTGCTCTGGGAGAACACTGAAGCTTTCTTT. It specifies CASSLLWENTEAFF. V usage is TRBV5-5 and J usage is TRBJ1-1; D ambiguous. Germline assignment: CDR1 SGHKS and CDR2 YYEKEE (reference sequence). Trimming removed 1 base at V and 1 base at J, with 8 bases between. The CDR3 runs 14 residues.

The rearrangement uses TRBV18 and TRBJ1-2; 7 bases match TRBD1. V trimming: 6 bases; J trimming: 3 bases; junction bases outside the gene matches: 7. CDR3 size: 14 residues. The V gene's germline CDR1 is KGHSH and CDR2 LQKENI. This CDR3 reads CASSPTGADYGYTF. The DNA for the CDR3 is TGTGCCAGCTCCCCAACAGGGGCCGACTATGGCTACACCTTC.

This clonotype occurred a few times. The rearrangement links TRBV2 to TRBJ2-3; D is ambiguous. From germline, CDR1 is SNHLY and CDR2 FYNNEI. This CDR3 contains 17 residues. V lost 5 bases to trimming and J lost 4 bases, with 22 bases between them. As DNA, the CDR3 is TGTGCCAGCAGTAAGCCCCAACTAACCGGGTCGGCAGATACGCAGTATTTT. Residues: CASSKPQLTGSADTQYF.

This chain connects TRBV5-5 to TRBJ2-5; 10 bases line up with TRBD2. Germline values: CDR1 SGHKS, CDR2 YYEKEE (reference sequence). The CDR3 spans 16 residues. The J segment lost 2 bases and the V segment lost 1 base, leaving 5 bases of the junction unmatched. The CDR3 loop reads CASSLRLAGVQETQYF. The CDR3 DNA reads TGTGCCAGCAGCTTGCGGCTAGCGGGAGTTCAAGAGACCCAGTACTTC.